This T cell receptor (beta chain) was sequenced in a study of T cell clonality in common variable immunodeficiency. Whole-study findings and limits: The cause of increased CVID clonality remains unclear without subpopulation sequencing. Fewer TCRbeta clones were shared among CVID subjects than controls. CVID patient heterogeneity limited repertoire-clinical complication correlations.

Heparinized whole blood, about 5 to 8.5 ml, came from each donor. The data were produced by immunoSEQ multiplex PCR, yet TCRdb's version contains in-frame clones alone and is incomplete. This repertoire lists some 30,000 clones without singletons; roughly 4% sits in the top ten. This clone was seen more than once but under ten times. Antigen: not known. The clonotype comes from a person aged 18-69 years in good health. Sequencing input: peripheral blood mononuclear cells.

CDR3 residues: CSVVLAEHQETQYF. CDR3 DNA (partial): TGCAGCGTTGTACTAGCGGAACACCAAGAGACC. The J gene is TRBJ2-5, the V gene TRBV29-1; 8 nucleotides line up with TRBD2. The read falls 3 residues short of the CDR3 end, and the missing part is taken from the germline J gene. Germline V CDR1 and CDR2: SQVTM, ANQGSEA. This CDR3 comprises 14 residues. The ends lost 4 bases at V and 0 bases at J; junction bases unmatched: 4.